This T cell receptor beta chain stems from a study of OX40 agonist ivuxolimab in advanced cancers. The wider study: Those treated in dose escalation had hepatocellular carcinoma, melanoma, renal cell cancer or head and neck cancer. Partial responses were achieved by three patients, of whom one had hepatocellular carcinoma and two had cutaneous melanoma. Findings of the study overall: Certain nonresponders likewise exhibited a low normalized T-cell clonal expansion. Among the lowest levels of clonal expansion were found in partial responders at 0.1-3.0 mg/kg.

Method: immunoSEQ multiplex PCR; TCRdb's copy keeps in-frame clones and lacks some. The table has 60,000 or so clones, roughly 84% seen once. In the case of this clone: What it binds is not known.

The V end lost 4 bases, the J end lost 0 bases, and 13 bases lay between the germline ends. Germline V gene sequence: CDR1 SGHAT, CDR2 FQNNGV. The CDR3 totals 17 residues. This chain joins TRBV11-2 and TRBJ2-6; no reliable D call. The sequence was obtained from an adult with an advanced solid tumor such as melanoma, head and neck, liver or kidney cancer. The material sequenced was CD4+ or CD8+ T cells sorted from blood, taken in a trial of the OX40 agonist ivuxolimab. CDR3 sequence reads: CASSSGAASSGANVLTF. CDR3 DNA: TGTGCCAGCAGCTCAGGAGCAGCGAGCTCTGGGGCCAACGTCCTGACTTTC.